This T cell receptor beta chain was identified in a study of beta chain features in type 1 diabetes. General observations from the study: A closer apparent resemblance between naive, central memory and Treg TCRB repertoires was seen in patients than in healthy donors.

This clone was seen a few times. No antigen is known for it. Expressed TCRB transcripts were sequenced after all isolated RNA was converted to cDNA. About 3.57 million reads per sample were averaged for naive, central memory and regulatory samples. Some clones are missing from TCRdb's copy, which holds only in-frame ones; the method was immunoSEQ multiplex PCR. The repertoire includes around 350,000 clones, around 13% of them detected once, and approximately 0.015% sits in the top ten. The CDR3 sequence is 17 residues long. V trimming: 1 base; J trimming: 3 bases; junction bases outside the gene matches: 9. Germline V gene data show CDR1 as LGHNA and CDR2 as YNFKEQ.

The V call is TRBV4-2, the J call TRBJ1-1; 9 bases map to TRBD1. Input material: naive CD4+ T cells from blood. The receptor was isolated from a man aged 18 to 35 in good health. The CDR3 protein is CASSQATGGVYHTEAFF. CDR3 bases: TGTGCCAGCAGCCAAGCTACAGGGGGCGTCTATCACACTGAAGCTTTCTTT.